The 26 T cell receptor beta chains below all came from one sample that was sequenced in a study of regulatory T cells in long-lasting Graves disease. iRepertoire HTBI primers and Arm-PCR of CDR3 regions built TCR beta libraries. TCRdb re-derived calls from the multiplex PCR reads in MiXCR, one entry per CDR3 protein. The data hold hundreds of thousands of distinct CDR3 sequences, with about 32% observed a single time. Time point denoted: persistent/refractory GD, antithyroid drugs over 5 years with positive TRAb. Isolated PBMC RNA provided the starting material for the TCR library. The sequencing here drew on peripheral blood mononuclear cells (PBMCs), taken when the disease was refractory, from a patient treated with antithyroid drugs. The receptors shown here come from a female donor with Graves disease.

This clonotype turned up a few times. The rearrangement uses TRBV20-1 and TRBJ2-2, with D possibly being TRBD2 (6 bases). The CDR3 runs to 13 residues. Germline CDR1 is DFQATT and CDR2 is SNEGSKA (reference sequence). Trimming took off 6 bases at V and 2 bases at J, with 10 bases between the two ends. Here the CDR3 DNA reads TGCAGTGCGGGGACTTTTAACACCGGGGAGCTGTTTTTT. Translated: CSAGTFNTGELFF.

The CDR3 nucleotides are TGTGCCAGCAGTGAAGCGATATTGAGCTCTGGAAACACCATATATTTT. This codes for CASSEAILSSGNTIYF. The rearrangement joins TRBV6-1 to TRBJ1-3; D remains ambiguous. Germline CDR1 and CDR2: MNHNS and SASEGT. The CDR3 sequence is 16 residues long. Trimming took off 0 bases at V and 0 bases at J, with 9 bases between the two ends.

V is TRBV19 and J is TRBJ1-6; TRBD1 agrees at 8 bases. J was trimmed by 8 bases and V by 3 bases; bases with no gene match: 3. Germline-derived CDR1 and CDR2 are LNHDA and SQIVND (reference sequence). CDR3 length: 14 amino acids. Here the CDR3 reads CASSIKTGDSPLHF. The CDR3 DNA is TGTGCCAGTAGTATTAAGACAGGGGATTCACCCCTCCACTTT.

The V gene is TRBV5-1, the J gene TRBJ1-1; 7 bases fit TRBD1. Germline CDR1 and CDR2: SGHRS and YFSETQ. With 3 bases clipped from V and 4 bases from J, the junction kept 6 bases outside the gene matches. The CDR3 sequence is 14 residues long. This chain's CDR3 is CASSSASGGTEAFF. In DNA, the CDR3 is TGCGCCAGCAGCTCAGCTTCAGGGGGCACTGAAGCTTTCTTT. The entire variable domain, with the rest obtained from reference TRBV5-1 and TRBJ1-1, is as follows: KAGVTQTPRYLIKTRGQQVTLSCSPISGHRSVSWYQQTPGQGLQFLFEYFSETQRNKGNFPGRFSGRQFSNSRSEMNVSTLELGDSALYLCASSSASGGTEAFFGQGTRLTVV.

This chain links TRBV7-6 with TRBJ2-5, with 8 bases aligning to TRBD2. V shed 6 bases, J shed 5 bases, and the junction held 5 bases outside the gene matches. CDR1 is SGHVS and CDR2 is FNYEAQ in the germline V gene. CDR3 length: 13 amino acids. The CDR3 protein is CASRTGGDETQYF. Here the CDR3 DNA reads TGTGCCAGCAGAACGGGAGGGGATGAGACCCAGTACTTC. The full variable domain, in which reference TRBV7-6 and TRBJ2-5 provide the parts outside the CDR3, is GAGVSQSPRYKVTKRGQDVALRCDPISGHVSLYWYRQALGQGPEFLTYFNYEAQQDKSGLPNDRFSAERPEGSISTLTIQRTEQRDSAMYRCASRTGGDETQYFGPGTRLLVL.

Many counts were recorded for this clonotype. The V and J genes are TRBV7-9 and TRBJ1-6; D is possibly TRBD1 (5 bases). This CDR3 contains 15 residues. Germline V gives CDR1 SEHNR, CDR2 FQNEAQ (reference sequence). V was shortened by 0 bases and J by 7 bases, with 10 bases between the two germline ends. CDR3 DNA: TGTGCCAGCAGCTTAGCGCAGGGATGGAATTCACCCCTCCACTTT. As protein: CASSLAQGWNSPLHF. Filled out from reference TRBV7-9 and TRBJ1-6, the complete variable domain reads DTGVSQNPRHKITKRGQNVTFRCDPISEHNRLYWYRQTLGQGPEFLTYFQNEAQLEKSRLLSDRFSAERPKGSFSTLEIQRTEQGDSAMYLCASSLAQGWNSPLHFGNGTRLTVT.

V usage is TRBV5-1 and J usage is TRBJ1-1; D is undetermined. CDR3 length equals 15 residues. Germline V lookup: CDR1 SGHRS, CDR2 YFSETQ. V was pared by 1 base and J by 3 bases, with 13 bases between. CDR3 DNA sequence: TGCGCCAGCAGCTTGAACTCCCTTGGGGACACTGAAGCTTTCTTT. It translates to CASSLNSLGDTEAFF.

This clonotype showed up just a few times. V gene TRBV19 combines with J gene TRBJ1-2; no clear D gene. Germline CDR1 is LNHDA and CDR2 is SQIVND (reference sequence). This CDR3 contains 14 residues. Trimming took off 1 base at V and 0 bases at J, with 6 bases between the two ends. CDR3 amino acids: CASSIGPSNYGYTF. In nucleotides, the CDR3 is TGTGCCAGTAGTATAGGCCCTTCTAACTATGGCTACACCTTC.

The table lists this clonotype with a few counts. J is TRBJ2-7 and V is TRBV2; TRBD1 matches at 12 bases. The germline V gene encodes CDR1 SNHLY and CDR2 FYNNEI. The CDR3 is made up of 16 amino acids. V trimming: 6 bases; J trimming: 3 bases; junction bases outside the gene matches: 9. The CDR3 reads CASRGPGQGALYEQYF. The CDR3 nucleotides are TGTGCCAGCAGGGGCCCGGGACAGGGGGCACTCTACGAGCAGTACTTC.

The V and J genes are TRBV29-1 and TRBJ1-1; D is unresolved. This CDR3 is 14 amino acids long. The ends were cut back, 7 bases at V and 5 bases at J, with 20 bases in the middle. Per germline, CDR1 SQVTM and CDR2 ANQGSEA. CDR3 DNA: TGCAGCGGGAAGGGAGGTATGGGCTTTACTGAAGCTTTCTTT. Its translation: CSGKGGMGFTEAFF.

J is TRBJ1-1 and V is TRBV5-1; D perhaps matches TRBD1 (6 bases). CDR3 length: 14 amino acids. The V end lost 3 bases, the J end lost 5 bases, and 14 bases lay between the germline ends. The V gene's germline CDR1 is SGHRS and CDR2 YFSETQ. The CDR3 here is CASSSTAGVTEAFF. CDR3 nucleotides: TGCGCCAGCAGCTCGACCGCAGGGGTAACTGAAGCTTTCTTT.

The rearrangement links TRBV20-1 to TRBJ2-3, with TRBD2 matching over 8 bases. The CDR3 spans 15 residues. The germline V gene has CDR1 DFQATT and CDR2 SNEGSKA (reference sequence). The V segment lost 0 bases and the J segment 5 bases; nucleotides outside the gene matches: 7. The CDR3 sequence is CSARDDSGSVDTQYF. CDR3 nucleotides: TGCAGTGCTAGAGATGACAGCGGGAGTGTAGATACGCAGTATTTT.

This clonotype showed up just a few times. The gene calls are TRBV6-1 and TRBJ2-5; D remains unclear. Trimming removed 3 bases from V and 7 bases from J, with 9 bases in between. The CDR3 loop spans 12 amino acids. Germline assignment: CDR1 MNHNS and CDR2 SASEGT. Here the CDR3 DNA reads TGTGCCAGCAGTGAGTTGGGATTGACCCAGTACTTC. This codes for CASSELGLTQYF.

The genes are TRBV18 and TRBJ2-7, with TRBD1 matching 7 bases. This CDR3 has 13 amino acids. The V gene's germline CDR1 is KGHSH and CDR2 LQKENI. J gave up 12 bases and V 8 bases, and 16 bases lay outside the gene matches. CDR3 residues: CASTDIQGPPPYF. The CDR3 region has the DNA TGTGCCAGCACAGACATACAGGGGCCCCCGCCGTACTTC.

V is TRBV28 and J is TRBJ1-3, with no clear D. The CDR3 totals 15 residues. CDR1 and CDR2 (germline): MDHEN, SYDVKM. Trimming pared 4 bases from V and 2 bases from J, leaving 12 bases between. CDR3: CASSYRTLAGNTIYF. The CDR3 nucleotides read TGTGCCAGCAGTTACAGAACCCTTGCTGGAAACACCATATATTTT.

Comments on this clonotype: This may come from a read error, since a much larger clone is one base off. The chain carries TRBV28 and TRBJ1-4; 9 bases are shared with TRBD1. This CDR3 region has 18 residues. CDR1 is MDHEN and CDR2 is SYDVKM in the germline V gene. CDR3 sequence reads: CASSYLYGGQGLEENLFF. In DNA form, the CDR3 reads TGTGCCAGCAGTTACCTATATGGGGGACAGGGATTGGAGGAAAACCTGTTTTTT.

A remark on this clonotype: This sequence may be a read error, since a much larger clone differs from it by one base. The J gene is TRBJ1-1, the V gene TRBV30, with D unresolved. Germline V gene sequence: CDR1 GTSNPN, CDR2 SVGIG (reference sequence). The CDR3 loop spans 14 amino acids. Written as DNA, the CDR3 is TGTGCCTGGAGTCGCGGAGGCCCGAACACTGAAGCTCTCTTT. Protein sequence: CAWSRGGPNTEALF. The whole variable domain, remainder taken from reference TRBV30 and TRBJ1-1, is SQTIHQWPATLVQPVGSPLSLECTVEGTSNPNLYWYRQAAGRGLQLLFYSVGIGQISSEVPQNLSASRPQDRQFILSSKKLLLSDSGFYLCAWSRGGPNTEALFGQGTRLTVV.

V and J are TRBV20-1 and TRBJ1-2, with unresolved D. The CDR3 consists of 14 residues. From germline, CDR1 is DFQATT and CDR2 SNEGSKA (reference sequence). V shed 0 bases and J shed 3 bases, with 11 bases lying between them. The CDR3 nucleotides read TGCAGTGCTAGAGATTCCCTGTTCGACTATGGCTACACCTTC. It translates to CSARDSLFDYGYTF.

This clonotype was found once. The chain uses TRBV20-1 and TRBJ2-2; 10 bases match TRBD1. V shed 6 bases and J 4 bases; nucleotides not matched to a gene: 8. CDR3 length: 15 amino acids. The germline gives CDR1 DFQATT, CDR2 SNEGSKA (reference sequence). CDR3 DNA: TGCAGTGCGCTTAGGACAGGGGGAGGCACCGGGGAGCTGTTTTTT. It translates to CSALRTGGGTGELFF.

The chain has TRBV10-3 and TRBJ2-7; no clear D gene. Looked up from germline, CDR1 is ENHRY and CDR2 is SYGVKD. CDR3 length equals 15 residues. Between the trimmed V and J ends, which lost 0 bases and 2 bases, there was a span of 11 bases. Here the CDR3 DNA reads TGTGCCATCAGTGAGTCTGTTAGCAGGACCTACGAGCAGTACTTC. Its translation is CAISESVSRTYEQYF.

The chain employs TRBV27 and TRBJ2-7; 12 bases fit TRBD1. This CDR3 contains 16 residues. Looked up from germline, CDR1 is MNHEY and CDR2 is SMNVEV (reference sequence). V gave up 7 bases and J gave up 6 bases; unmatched junction bases: 13. The CDR3: CASTKLPGQGALEQYF. As DNA, the CDR3 is TGTGCCAGCACCAAACTCCCGGGACAGGGGGCTCTCGAGCAGTACTTC.

The chain recombines TRBV19 with TRBJ2-7; 13 bases agree with TRBD2. CDR3 length: 14 residues. Trimming at V came to 3 bases and at J to 5 bases, leaving 1 base not matched to a gene. The germline V gene has CDR1 LNHDA and CDR2 SQIVND (reference sequence). CDR3 in DNA: TGTGCCAGTAGTATTGGGACTAGCGGGAACGAGCAGTACTTC. The encoded protein is CASSIGTSGNEQYF. Full variable domain (rest looked up from reference TRBV19 and TRBJ2-7): DGGITQSPKYLFRKEGQNVTLSCEQNLNHDAMYWYRQDPGQGLRLIYYSQIVNDFQKGDIAEGYSVSREKKESFPLTVTSAQKNPTAFYLCASSIGTSGNEQYFGPGTRLTVT.

The sample holds a few counts of this clonotype. V gene TRBV11-2 combines with J gene TRBJ1-5; a weak D match, TRBD1 (6 bases). This CDR3 comprises 15 residues. Germline V gene lookup returns CDR1 SGHAT and CDR2 FQNNGV. The V and J ends lost 6 bases and 6 bases respectively, with 18 bases between them. The DNA for the CDR3 is TGTGCCAGCAGTTATTCGGTACAGGGCAGTCAGCCCCAGCATTTT. The encoded protein is CASSYSVQGSQPQHF.

This clonotype has only a few counts. This chain links TRBV6-1 with TRBJ1-1; TRBD1 aligns across 9 bases. The CDR3 extends over 15 amino acids. The germline V gene has CDR1 MNHNS and CDR2 SASEGT. Trimming took 6 bases from V and 6 from J; bases not matched to a gene: 11. This CDR3 reads CASRTDRGGFAEAFF. CDR3 in DNA: TGTGCCAGCAGGACCGACAGGGGGGGGTTCGCTGAAGCTTTCTTT.

In its sample, this clonotype was seen a few times. The V call is TRBV6-5, the J call TRBJ2-4; D possibly corresponds to TRBD1 (5 bases). V was clipped by 4 bases and J by 0 bases, with 10 bases between them. Germline assignment: CDR1 MNHEY and CDR2 SVGAGI. This CDR3 is built from 15 residues. The DNA for the CDR3 is TGTGCCAGCAGTTTGGCAGGGCGAGCCAAAAACATTCAGTACTTC. Its protein product is CASSLAGRAKNIQYF.

This clonotype appeared many times. The rearrangement uses TRBV28 and TRBJ2-7; 7 nucleotides align to TRBD2. Germline assignment: CDR1 MDHEN and CDR2 SYDVKM. J lost 5 bases, V lost 2 bases, and 12 bases had no gene match. This CDR3 has 16 residues. CDR3 protein: CASSLGVGGRPHEQYF. The DNA of the CDR3 is TGTGCCAGCAGTTTAGGTGTTGGCGGGAGACCCCACGAGCAGTACTTC.